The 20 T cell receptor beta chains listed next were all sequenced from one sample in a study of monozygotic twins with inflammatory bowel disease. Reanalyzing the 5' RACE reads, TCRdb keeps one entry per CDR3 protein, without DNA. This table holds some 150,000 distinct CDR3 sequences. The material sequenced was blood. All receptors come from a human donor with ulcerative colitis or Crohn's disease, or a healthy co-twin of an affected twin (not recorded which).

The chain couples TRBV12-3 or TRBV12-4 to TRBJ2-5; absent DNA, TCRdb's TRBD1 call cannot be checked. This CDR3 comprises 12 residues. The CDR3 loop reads CASSPGLETQYF.

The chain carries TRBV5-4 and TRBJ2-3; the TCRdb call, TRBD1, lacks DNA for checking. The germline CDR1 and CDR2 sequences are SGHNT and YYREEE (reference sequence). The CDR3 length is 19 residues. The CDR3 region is CASSYPSGRGSTSTDTQYF.

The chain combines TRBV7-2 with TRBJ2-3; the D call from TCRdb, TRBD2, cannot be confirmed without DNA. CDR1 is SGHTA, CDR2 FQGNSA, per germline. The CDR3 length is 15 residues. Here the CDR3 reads CASSQLAGVRGTQYF.

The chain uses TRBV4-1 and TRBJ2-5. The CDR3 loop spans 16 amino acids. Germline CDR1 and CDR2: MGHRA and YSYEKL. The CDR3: CASSPNDGQGQETQYF.

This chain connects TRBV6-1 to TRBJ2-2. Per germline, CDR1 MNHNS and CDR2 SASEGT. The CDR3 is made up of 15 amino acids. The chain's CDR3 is CASSMGLANTGELFF.

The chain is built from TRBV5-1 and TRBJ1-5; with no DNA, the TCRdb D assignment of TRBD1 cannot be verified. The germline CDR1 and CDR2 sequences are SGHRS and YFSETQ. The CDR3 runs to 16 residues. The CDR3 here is CASSISPDTGNQPQHF.

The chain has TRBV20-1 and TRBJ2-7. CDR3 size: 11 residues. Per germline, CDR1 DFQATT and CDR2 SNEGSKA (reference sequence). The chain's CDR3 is CSARARYEQYF.

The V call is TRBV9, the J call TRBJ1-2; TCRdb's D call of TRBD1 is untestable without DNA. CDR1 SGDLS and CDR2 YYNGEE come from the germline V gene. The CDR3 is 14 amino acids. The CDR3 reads CASSSQTGGNGYTF.

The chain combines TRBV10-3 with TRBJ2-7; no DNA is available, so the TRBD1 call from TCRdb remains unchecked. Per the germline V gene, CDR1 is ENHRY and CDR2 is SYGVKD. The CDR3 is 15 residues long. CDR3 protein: CAISPDRERVYEQYF.

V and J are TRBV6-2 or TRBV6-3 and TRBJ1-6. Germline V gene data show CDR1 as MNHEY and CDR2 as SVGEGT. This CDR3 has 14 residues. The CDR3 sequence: CASSYLNSHSPLHF.

The CDR3 here is CSARFSGGAGDTQYF. The chain recombines TRBV20-1 with TRBJ2-3; TCRdb gives TRBD2 as the D gene, but with no DNA this cannot be confirmed. CDR1 DFQATT and CDR2 SNEGSKA come from the germline V gene (reference sequence). The CDR3 totals 15 residues.

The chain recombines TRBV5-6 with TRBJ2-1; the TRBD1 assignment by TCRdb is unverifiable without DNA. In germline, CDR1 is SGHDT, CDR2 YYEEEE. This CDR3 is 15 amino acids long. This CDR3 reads CASSWRGGGYNEQFF.

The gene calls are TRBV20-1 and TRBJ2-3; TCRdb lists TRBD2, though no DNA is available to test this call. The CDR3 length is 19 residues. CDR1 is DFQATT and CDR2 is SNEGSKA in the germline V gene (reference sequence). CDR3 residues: CSARPFRGLAGLNTDTQYF.

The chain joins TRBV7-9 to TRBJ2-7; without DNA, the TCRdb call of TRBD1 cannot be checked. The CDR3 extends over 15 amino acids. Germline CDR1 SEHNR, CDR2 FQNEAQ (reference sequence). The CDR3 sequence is CASSLLGDRAYEQYF.

The CDR3 loop reads CASSRTLYGYTF. This rearrangement joins TRBV7-9 to TRBJ1-2. Germline V CDR1 and CDR2: SEHNR, FQNEAQ (reference sequence). The CDR3 runs 12 residues.

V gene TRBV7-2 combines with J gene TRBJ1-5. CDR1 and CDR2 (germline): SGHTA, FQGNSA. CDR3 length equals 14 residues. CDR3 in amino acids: CASSLGYGNQPQHF.

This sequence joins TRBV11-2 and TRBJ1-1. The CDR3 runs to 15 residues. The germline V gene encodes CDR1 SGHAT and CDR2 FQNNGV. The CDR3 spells CASSLEGSINTEAFF.

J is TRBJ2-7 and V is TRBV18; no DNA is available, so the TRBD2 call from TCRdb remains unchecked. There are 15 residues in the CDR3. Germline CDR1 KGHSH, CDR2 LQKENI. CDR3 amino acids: CASSRSGGVSYEQYF.

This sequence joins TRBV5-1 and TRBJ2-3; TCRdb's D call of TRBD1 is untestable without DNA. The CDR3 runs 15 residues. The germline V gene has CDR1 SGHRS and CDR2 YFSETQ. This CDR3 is CASSFSGGFTDTQYF. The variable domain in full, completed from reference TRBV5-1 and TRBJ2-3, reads KAGVTQTPRYLIKTRGQQVTLSCSPISGHRSVSWYQQTPGQGLQFLFEYFSETQRNKGNFPGRFSGRQFSNSRSEMNVSTLELGDSALYLCASSFSGGFTDTQYFGPGTRLTVL.

The CDR3 region is CASRDRAPEAFF. The V call is TRBV12-3 or TRBV12-4, the J call TRBJ1-1; TCRdb selects TRBD1, and the lack of DNA leaves this call unchecked. CDR3 size: 12 residues.